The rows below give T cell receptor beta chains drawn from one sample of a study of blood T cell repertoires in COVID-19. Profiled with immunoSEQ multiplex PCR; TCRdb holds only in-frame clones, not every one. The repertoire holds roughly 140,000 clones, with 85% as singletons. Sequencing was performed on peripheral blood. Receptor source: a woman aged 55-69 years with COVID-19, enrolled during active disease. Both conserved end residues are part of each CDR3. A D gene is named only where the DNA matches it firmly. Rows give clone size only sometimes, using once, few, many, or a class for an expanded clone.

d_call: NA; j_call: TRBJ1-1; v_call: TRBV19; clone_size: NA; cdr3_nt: TGTGCCAGTTGGGACACCCTGAGACCTAAAATGAACACTGAAGCTTTCTTT; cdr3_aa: CASWDTLRPKMNTEAFF
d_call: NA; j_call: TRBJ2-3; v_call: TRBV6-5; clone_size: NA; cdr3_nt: TGTGCCAGCGATAAATCCTTGAGGGAGAGAAGGTATTTT; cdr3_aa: CASDKSLRERRYF
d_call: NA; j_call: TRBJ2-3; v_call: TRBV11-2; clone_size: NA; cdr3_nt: TGTGCCAGCAGCTTAGATCTACAGGGGGGGGGCACAGATACGCAGTATTTT; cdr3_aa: CASSLDLQGGGTDTQYF
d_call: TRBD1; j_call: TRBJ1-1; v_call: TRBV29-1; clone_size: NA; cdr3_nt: TGCAGCGTTGTTAGACAGGGGATGAACACTGAAGCTTTCTTT; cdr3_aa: CSVVRQGMNTEAFF
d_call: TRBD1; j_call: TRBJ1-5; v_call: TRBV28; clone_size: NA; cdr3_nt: TGTGCCAGCAGTTTAAGGGGGCGGGACGGCAAAAATCAGCCCCAGCATTTT; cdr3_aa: CASSLRGRDGKNQPQHF
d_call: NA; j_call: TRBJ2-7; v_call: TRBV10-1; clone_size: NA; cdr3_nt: TGCGCCAGCAGTGAGTCGGGCGTCGGGGGCGAGCAGTACTTC; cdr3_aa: CASSESGVGGEQYF
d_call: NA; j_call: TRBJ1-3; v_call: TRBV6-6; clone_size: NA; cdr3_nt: TGTGCCAGCAGTTTCAGGGGTTCGCTCTCTGGAAACACCATATATTTT; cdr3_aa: CASSFRGSLSGNTIYF
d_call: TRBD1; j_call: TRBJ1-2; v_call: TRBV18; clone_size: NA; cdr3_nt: TGTGCCAGCTCATCGGAACAGGGGAACTATGGCTACACCTTC; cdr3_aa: CASSSEQGNYGYTF
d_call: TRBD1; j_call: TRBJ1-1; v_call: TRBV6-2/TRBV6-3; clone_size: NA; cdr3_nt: TGTGCCAGCAGTTTAGGGGGCAGTGGAACTGAAGCTTTCTTT; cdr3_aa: CASSLGGSGTEAFF
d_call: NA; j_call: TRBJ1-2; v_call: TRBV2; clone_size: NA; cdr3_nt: TGTGCCAGCAGACCGGGACTAGCTAACTATGGCTACACCTTC; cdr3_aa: CASRPGLANYGYTF
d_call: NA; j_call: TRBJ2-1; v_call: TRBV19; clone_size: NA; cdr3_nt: TGTGCCAGTAGTAGGGGCCGAAGCTCCTACAATGAGCAGTTCTTC; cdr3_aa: CASSRGRSSYNEQFF
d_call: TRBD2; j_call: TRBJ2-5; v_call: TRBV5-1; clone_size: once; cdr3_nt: TGCGCCAGCAGCCTCGGGAGAGGGGAGGGGCAAGAGACCCAGTACTTC; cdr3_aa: CASSLGRGEGQETQYF
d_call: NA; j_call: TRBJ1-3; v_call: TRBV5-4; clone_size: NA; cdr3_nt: TGTGCCAGCTCCCAGGGAGGGGCGCAAGGAAACACCATATATTTT; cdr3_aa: CASSQGGAQGNTIYF
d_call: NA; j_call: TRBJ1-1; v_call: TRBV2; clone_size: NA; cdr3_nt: TGTGCCAGCAGTGCAGGGGACGGCACTGAAGCTTTCTTT; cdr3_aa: CASSAGDGTEAFF
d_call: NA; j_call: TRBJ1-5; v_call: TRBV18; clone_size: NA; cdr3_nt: TGTGCCAGCTCACGGGGCAGGGATAGCAATCAGCCCCAGCATTTT; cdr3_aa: CASSRGRDSNQPQHF
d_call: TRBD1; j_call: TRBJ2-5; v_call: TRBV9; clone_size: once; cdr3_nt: TGTGCCAGCAGCGTAGATCAGGGGGAGTGGGAGACCCAGTACTTC; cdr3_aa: CASSVDQGEWETQYF
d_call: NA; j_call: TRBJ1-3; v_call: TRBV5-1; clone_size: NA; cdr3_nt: TGCGCCAGCAGCTTGGAGGAGGAGGGGCTAGGCTCTGGAAACACCATATATTTT; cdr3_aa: CASSLEEEGLGSGNTIYF
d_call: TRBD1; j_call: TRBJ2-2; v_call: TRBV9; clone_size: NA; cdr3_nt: TGTGCCAGCAGCGATTCCGGGACAGGCACCGGGGAGCTGTTTTTT; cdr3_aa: CASSDSGTGTGELFF
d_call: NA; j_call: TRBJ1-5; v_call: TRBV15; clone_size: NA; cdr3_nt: TGTGCCACCAGCAGAGAAGGTGTTGCATGGGCACGGCAGCCCCAGCATTTT; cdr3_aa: CATSREGVAWARQPQHF
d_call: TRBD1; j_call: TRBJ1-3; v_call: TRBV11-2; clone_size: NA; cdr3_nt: TGTGCCAGCAGCTTAACCAGGGGGACTGGAAACACCATATATTTT; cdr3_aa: CASSLTRGTGNTIYF
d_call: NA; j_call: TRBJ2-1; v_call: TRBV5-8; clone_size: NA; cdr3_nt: TGTGCCAGCAGCTTTTTGGGACACGGACCCGATGAGCAGTTCTTC; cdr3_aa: CASSFLGHGPDEQFF
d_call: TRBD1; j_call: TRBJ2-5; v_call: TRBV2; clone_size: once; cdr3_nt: TGTGCCAGCAGTGAAGGAGGGGGCGAGACCCAGTACTTC; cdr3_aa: CASSEGGGETQYF
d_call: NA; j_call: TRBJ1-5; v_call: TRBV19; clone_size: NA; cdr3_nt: TGTGCCAGTAGTCTGTGGGAACAGGGTTCCAATCAGCCCCAGCATTTT; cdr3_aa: CASSLWEQGSNQPQHF
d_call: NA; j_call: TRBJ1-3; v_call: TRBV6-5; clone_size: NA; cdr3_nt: TGTGCCAGCAGGCCACAGGAGTCTGGAAACACCATATATTTT; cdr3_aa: CASRPQESGNTIYF
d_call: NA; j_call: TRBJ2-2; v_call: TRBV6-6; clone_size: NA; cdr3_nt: TGTGCCAGCAGTGCTCATACTAACACCGGGGAGCTGTTTTTT; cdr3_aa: CASSAHTNTGELFF
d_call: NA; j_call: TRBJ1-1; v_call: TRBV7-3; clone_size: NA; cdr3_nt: TGTGCCAGCAGCTTAATTGGGGCAAGCACTGAAGCTTTCTTT; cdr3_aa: CASSLIGASTEAFF
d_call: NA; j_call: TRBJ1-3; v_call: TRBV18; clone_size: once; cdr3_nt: TGTGCCAGCTCACGTTCGACTATTTCTGGAAACACCATATATTTT; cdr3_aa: CASSRSTISGNTIYF
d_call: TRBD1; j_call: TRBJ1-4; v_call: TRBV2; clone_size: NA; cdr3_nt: TGTGCCAGCACCAACGACAGGGCGACTAATGAAAAACTGTTTTTT; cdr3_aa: CASTNDRATNEKLFF
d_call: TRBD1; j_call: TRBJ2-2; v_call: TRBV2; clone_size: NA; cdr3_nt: TGTGCCAGCAGTGACCCTGCGACAGGGCCCACCGGGGAGCTGTTTTTT; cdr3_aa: CASSDPATGPTGELFF
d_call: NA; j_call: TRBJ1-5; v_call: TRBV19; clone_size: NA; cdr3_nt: TGTGCCAGTAGTATAGAAGGGCTCGGGGATCAGCCCCAGCATTTT; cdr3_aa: CASSIEGLGDQPQHF
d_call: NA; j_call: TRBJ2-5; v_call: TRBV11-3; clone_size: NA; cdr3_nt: TGTGCCAGCAGCTCCCATTTCCAAGAGACCCAGTACTTC; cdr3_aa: CASSSHFQETQYF
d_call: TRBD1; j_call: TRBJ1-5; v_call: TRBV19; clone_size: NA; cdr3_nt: TGTGCCAGTAGGAGGACAGGGGCCATACGGGGCAATCAGCCCCAGCATTTT; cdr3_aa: CASRRTGAIRGNQPQHF
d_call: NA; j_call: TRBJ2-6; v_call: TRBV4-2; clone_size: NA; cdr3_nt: TGTGCCAGCACCACGACAGACTCTGGGGCCAACGTCCTGACTTTC; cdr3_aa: CASTTTDSGANVLTF
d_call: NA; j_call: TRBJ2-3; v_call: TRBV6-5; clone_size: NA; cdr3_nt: TGTGCCAGCAGTTACAATGGAGGTACAGATACGCAGTATTTT; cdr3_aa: CASSYNGGTDTQYF
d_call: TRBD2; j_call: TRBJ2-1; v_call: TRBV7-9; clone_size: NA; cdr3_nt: TGTGCCAGCAGCTTAAGCGGGGACAATGAGCAGTTCTTC; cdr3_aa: CASSLSGDNEQFF
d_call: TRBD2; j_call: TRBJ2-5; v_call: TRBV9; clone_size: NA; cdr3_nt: TGTGCCAGCAGCGCAGGGGCTAGCGACGGGAGGGCCCAGTACTTC; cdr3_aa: CASSAGASDGRAQYF
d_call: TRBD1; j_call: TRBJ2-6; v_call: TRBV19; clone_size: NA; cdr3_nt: TGTGCCAGTAGTATAACAGGGACAGCCTCTGGGGCCAACGTCCTGACTTTC; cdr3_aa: CASSITGTASGANVLTF
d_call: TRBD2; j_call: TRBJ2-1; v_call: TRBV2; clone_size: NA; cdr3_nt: TGTGCCAGCAGTGAGGGTAGCGGGGGGGCTGTTGAGCAGTTCTTC; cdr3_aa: CASSEGSGGAVEQFF
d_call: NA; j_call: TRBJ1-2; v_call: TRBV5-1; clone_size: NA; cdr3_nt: TGCGCCAGCAGCCCTGACTCGAATCGGGTGGATGGCTACACCTTC; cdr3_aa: CASSPDSNRVDGYTF
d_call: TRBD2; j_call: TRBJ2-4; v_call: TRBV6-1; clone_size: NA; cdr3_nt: TGTGCCAGCAGTGAATTGTGGGGGGGGGCCAAAAACATTCAGTACTTC; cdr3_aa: CASSELWGGAKNIQYF
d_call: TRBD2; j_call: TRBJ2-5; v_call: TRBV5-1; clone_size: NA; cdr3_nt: TGCGCCAGCAGCGGGGGACTAGCGGGAGTCGAGACCCAGTACTTC; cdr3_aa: CASSGGLAGVETQYF
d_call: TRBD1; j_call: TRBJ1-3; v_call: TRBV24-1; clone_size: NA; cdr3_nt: TGTGCCACCAGTGACGGGACAGGGGTAGGAAACACCATATATTTT; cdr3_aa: CATSDGTGVGNTIYF
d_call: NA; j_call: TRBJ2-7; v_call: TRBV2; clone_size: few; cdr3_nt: TGTGCCAGCAGTCACTACGAGCAGTACTTC; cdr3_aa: CASSHYEQYF
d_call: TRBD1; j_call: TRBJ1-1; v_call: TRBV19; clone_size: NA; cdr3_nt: TGTGCCAGTAGTTTCCACCAGACAGGGGGAACTGAAGCTTTCTTT; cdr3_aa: CASSFHQTGGTEAFF
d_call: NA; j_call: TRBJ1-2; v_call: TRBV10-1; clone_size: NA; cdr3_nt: TGCGCCAGCAGTGACAGGGCCAACTATGGCTACACCTTC; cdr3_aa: CASSDRANYGYTF
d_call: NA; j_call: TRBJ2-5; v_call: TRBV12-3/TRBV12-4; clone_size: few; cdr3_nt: TGTGCCAGCAGTCATGGGGCGCAGGAGACCCAGTACTTC; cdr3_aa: CASSHGAQETQYF
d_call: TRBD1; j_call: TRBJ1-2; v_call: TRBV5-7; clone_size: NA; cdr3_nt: TGTGCCAGCAGTACACCCGGACAGGGCGACGGCTACACCTTC; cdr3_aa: CASSTPGQGDGYTF